The next 18 T cell receptor beta chains were all read from a single sample in a study of T cells in Graves' hyperthyroidism and ophthalmopathy. Regions amplified from RNA transcripts were the TCR beta CDR3 regions. A set of HTBI primers served as the primers for a first-round RT-PCR of the TCR CDR3. One entry per CDR3 protein, called by TCRdb with MiXCR from the multiplex PCR reads. Of about 560,000 distinct CDR3 sequences listed, approximately 15% are singletons. Sequencing was carried out using blood. The receptors shown here come from a woman younger than 35 with Graves' hyperthyroidism.

This rearrangement joins TRBV20-1 to TRBJ2-1; D remains ambiguous. Trimming shortened V by 4 bases and J by 0 bases, and 7 bases separated the two germline ends. The CDR3 sequence is 13 residues long. CDR1 is DFQATT and CDR2 is SNEGSKA in the germline V gene (reference sequence). The CDR3 region has the DNA TGCAGTGCTATCCCGGGCTCCTACAATGAGCAGTTCTTC. Protein sequence: CSAIPGSYNEQFF.

The chain has TRBV5-4 and TRBJ2-7; the D call may be TRBD1 or TRBD2 (5 bases each). The germline V gene encodes CDR1 SGHNT and CDR2 YYREEE (reference sequence). The V end lost 1 base, the J end lost 0 bases, and 11 bases lay between the germline ends. The CDR3 is 15 amino acids. CDR3 nucleotides: TGTGCCAGCAGCTTGTACGATGGGGGCTCCTACGAGCAGTACTTC. Translation: CASSLYDGGSYEQYF. The entire variable domain, with the rest obtained from reference TRBV5-4 and TRBJ2-7, is as follows: ETGVTQSPTHLIKTRGQQVTLRCSSQSGHNTVSWYQQALGQGPQFIFQYYREEENGRGNFPPRFSGLQFPNYSSELNVNALELDDSALYLCASSLYDGGSYEQYFGPGTRLTVT.

This clonotype was counted ten times or more. The chain couples TRBV11-2 to TRBJ1-1; D call uncertain. V lost 5 bases and J lost 2, with 15 bases in between. This CDR3 spans 15 amino acids. Germline V lookup: CDR1 SGHAT, CDR2 FQNNGV. The DNA of the CDR3 is TGTGCCAGCAGCCCCCAAGAGGAATTTAACACTGAAGCTTTCTTT. Amino acids: CASSPQEEFNTEAFF.

This clonotype was counted many times. The gene calls are TRBV11-2 and TRBJ2-3, with D tentatively TRBD1 (6 bases). V shed 7 bases and J shed 0 bases, with 14 bases lying between them. Germline lookup yields CDR1 SGHAT and CDR2 FQNNGV. The CDR3 is 15 residues long. CDR3 sequence: CASTFGQSSTDTQYF. CDR3 in DNA: TGTGCCAGCACCTTTGGACAGTCTAGCACAGATACGCAGTATTTT.

This clonotype has ten or more counts. The chain recombines TRBV11-2 with TRBJ1-1; possibly TRBD1 for D (6 bases). The V gene's germline CDR1 is SGHAT and CDR2 FQNNGV. V shed 5 bases and J shed 1 base, with 17 bases lying between them. The CDR3 consists of 16 residues. This CDR3 is CASSTRTDMENTEAFF. CDR3 in DNA: TGTGCCAGCAGCACCCGGACAGACATGGAGAACACTGAAGCTTTCTTT.

This clonotype turned up a few times. This chain links TRBV10-3 with TRBJ2-7; 9 bases line up with TRBD2. The CDR3 sequence is 18 residues long. The ends lost 4 bases at V and 5 bases at J; junction bases unmatched: 18. CDR1 and CDR2 (germline): ENHRY, SYGVKD. As DNA, the CDR3 is TGTGCCATCAGTGTCCGAAGTCTTAATAGCGGGAGACAAAACGAGCAGTACTTC. Its translation is CAISVRSLNSGRQNEQYF.

On this clonotype: At one end the junction does not follow the germline gene, possibly because of a read error. The rearrangement uses TRBV20-1 and TRBJ2-7; D uncertain. Per germline, CDR1 DFQATT and CDR2 SNEGSKA (reference sequence). This CDR3 contains 15 residues. The CDR3 here is CSPRSRILLYYEQYF. The CDR3 nucleotides are TGCAGTCCTAGATCCAGGATCCTCCTATACTACGAGCAGTACTTC.

This clonotype was observed a handful of times. The rearrangement uses TRBV4-2 and TRBJ2-3; 7 nucleotides match TRBD1. Losses at the gene ends were 0 bases for V and 1 base for J; bases not matched to a gene: 1. This CDR3 region has 15 residues. Germline V CDR1 and CDR2: LGHNA, YNFKEQ. The CDR3 bases are TGTGCCAGCAGCCAAGATGACAGGGGCACAGATACGCAGTATTTT. Translation: CASSQDDRGTDTQYF.

The chain is built from TRBV2 and TRBJ1-4, with D uncertain. V shed 6 bases and J shed 9 bases, with 11 bases lying between them. This CDR3 has 12 amino acids. The V gene's germline CDR1 is SNHLY and CDR2 FYNNEI. CDR3 sequence reads: CASSTEGKKLFF. CDR3 coding DNA: TGTGCCAGCAGCACGGAAGGTAAAAAACTGTTTTTT. Together with reference TRBV2 and TRBJ1-4, the CDR3 gives the full variable domain: EPEVTQTPSHQVTQMGQEVILRCVPISNHLYFYWYRQILGQKVEFLVSFYNNEISEKSEIFDDQFSVERPDGSNFTLKIRSTKLEDSAMYFCASSTEGKKLFFGSGTQLSVL.

This clonotype appeared a single time. The CDR3 region has the DNA TGTGCCAGCAGTGCGGGACTAGCGGGATTGTACGAGCAGTACTTC. Its protein is CASSAGLAGLYEQYF. J is TRBJ2-7 and V is TRBV28, with TRBD2 matching over 13 bases. V was clipped by 5 bases and J by 4 bases; unmatched bases: 5. This CDR3 has 15 amino acids. CDR1 MDHEN and CDR2 SYDVKM come from the germline V gene.

The rearrangement uses TRBV18 and TRBJ2-2; D possibly corresponds to TRBD2 (5 bases). Germline V gene lookup returns CDR1 KGHSH and CDR2 LQKENI. The CDR3 has 17 residues. The V and J ends lost 3 bases and 5 bases respectively, with 19 bases between them. CDR3 in DNA: TGTGCCAGCTCACCCTCCCTACTAGGAGCGCGGACCGGGGAGCTGTTTTTT. It translates to CASSPSLLGARTGELFF.

The rearrangement joins TRBV5-1 to TRBJ2-5, with 10 bases identical to TRBD2. Germline V gene lookup returns CDR1 SGHRS and CDR2 YFSETQ. CDR3 size: 17 residues. Trimming at V came to 1 base and at J to 0 bases, leaving 6 bases not matched to a gene. DNA of the CDR3: TGCGCCAGCAGCTTGATGACTAGCGGGCGGTACCAAGAGACCCAGTACTTC. Amino acids: CASSLMTSGRYQETQYF.

This chain joins TRBV9 and TRBJ2-1; D is unresolved. This CDR3 contains 12 residues. Per germline, CDR1 SGDLS and CDR2 YYNGEE. V was pared by 4 bases and J by 7 bases, with 9 bases between. CDR3 region: CASSMETNEQFF. In DNA form, the CDR3 reads TGTGCCAGCAGCATGGAGACGAATGAGCAGTTCTTC.

V is TRBV5-4 and J is TRBJ2-7; D possibly uses TRBD1 or TRBD2 (5 bases each). Germline V gene lookup returns CDR1 SGHNT and CDR2 YYREEE (reference sequence). The CDR3 has 14 amino acids. Trimming stripped 3 bases from V and 2 bases from J, with 12 bases between. DNA for the CDR3: TGTGCCAGCAGCTACGGACGGGGACCCTACGAGCAGTACTTC. Translation: CASSYGRGPYEQYF.

The table lists this clonotype with a few counts. CDR3 bases: TGTGCCAGCTCACCGCGGACCGGGACACGAAATGAGCAGTTCTTC. As protein: CASSPRTGTRNEQFF. The V call is TRBV18, the J call TRBJ2-1; D may be TRBD1 (6 bases). Germline CDR1 and CDR2: KGHSH and LQKENI. This CDR3 is 15 amino acids long. Trimming removed 3 bases from V and 7 bases from J, with 16 bases in between.

This clonotype was observed a few times. The chain couples TRBV28 to TRBJ1-4, with D uncertain. The CDR3 is 13 residues long. V shed 11 bases and J shed 0 bases, with 10 bases lying between them. Germline V CDR1 and CDR2: MDHEN, SYDVKM. CDR3 protein: CAGIGPTNEKLFF. The CDR3, as DNA: TGTGCCGGCATTGGCCCAACTAATGAAAAACTGTTTTTT.

The chain couples TRBV6-2 or TRBV6-3 to TRBJ1-5; D is perhaps TRBD1 (5 bases). This CDR3 has 16 residues. Germline assignment: CDR1 MNHEY and CDR2 SVGEGT. V was clipped by 0 bases and J by 6 bases, with 15 bases between them. The CDR3 protein is CASSYSVREPGQPQHF. The CDR3 bases are TGTGCCAGCAGTTACTCCGTCAGGGAGCCCGGTCAGCCCCAGCATTTT.

V usage is TRBV15 and J usage is TRBJ2-1, with a weak D call TRBD2 (6 bases). CDR1 is LNHNV, CDR2 YYDKDF, per germline (reference sequence). CDR3 length equals 15 residues. Trimming shortened V by 4 bases and J by 2 bases, and 12 bases separated the two germline ends. CDR3 region: CATSTGGETYNEQFF. In nucleotides, the CDR3 is TGTGCCACCAGCACCGGAGGGGAGACCTACAATGAGCAGTTCTTC.